These 15 T cell receptor beta chains were sequenced from one sample in a study of cytomegalovirus exposure and HLA in healthy donors. PCR amplification relied on 60 Vbeta primers (plus 13 Jbeta primers). Sequenced by immunoSEQ multiplex PCR; TCRdb stores in-frame clones only, minus some. The profile shows approximately 110,000 clones, more than 65% of them singletons. Sequencing used PBMCs. The receptors shown here come from a woman aged 40 to 50 in good health and CMV-seropositive.

V and J are TRBV7-9 and TRBJ1-3; D remains ambiguous. The V end lost 6 bases, the J end lost 3 bases, and 9 bases lay between the germline ends. Germline V lookup: CDR1 SEHNR, CDR2 FQNEAQ (reference sequence). The CDR3 is 13 residues long. CDR3 nucleotides: TGTGCCAGCAGGGAAAGAGGTGGAAACACCATATATTTT. Protein: CASRERGGNTIYF.

This chain connects TRBV14 to TRBJ2-3; D is unresolved. The CDR3 is 16 amino acids. CDR1 is SGHDN, CDR2 FVKESK, per germline. Trimming removed 5 bases at V and 5 bases at J, with 20 bases between. The CDR3 region has the DNA TGTGCCAGCAGCACCACGAGCGTAGTATTCGGAGATACGCAGTATTTT. It codes for CASSTTSVVFGDTQYF.

This clone was seen only a few times. This CDR3 is CASSSLAGANTGELFF. CDR3 DNA: TGTGCCAGCAGTTCACTAGCGGGAGCAAACACCGGGGAGCTGTTTTTT. This chain connects TRBV5-4 to TRBJ2-2, with 11 bases identical to TRBD2. Germline assignment: CDR1 SGHNT and CDR2 YYREEE (reference sequence). J lost 2 bases, V lost 5 bases, and 5 bases had no gene match. The CDR3 has 16 residues.

The chain couples TRBV10-3 to TRBJ2-1, with TRBD2 matching over 8 bases. Unmatched junction bases numbered 3, after V lost 7 bases and J lost 7 bases. The germline CDR1 and CDR2 sequences are ENHRY and SYGVKD. This CDR3 is 12 amino acids long. The CDR3 bases are TGTGCCATCACCCCGGGGGGGAATGAGCAGTTCTTC. It encodes CAITPGGNEQFF.

J is TRBJ1-3 and V is TRBV28, with D perhaps TRBD1 (5 bases). Per germline, CDR1 MDHEN and CDR2 SYDVKM. The CDR3 extends over 15 amino acids. The V end was cut by 5 bases, the J end by 4 bases, with 15 bases between. The DNA of the CDR3 is TGTGCCAGCAGTCTACCGGACATCCGGGGAAACACCATATATTTT. Amino acid sequence: CASSLPDIRGNTIYF.

The genes are TRBV7-3 and TRBJ2-3, with TRBD2 identical over 7 bases. CDR3 length: 13 residues. CDR1 SGHTA and CDR2 FQGTGA come from the germline V gene. V lost 8 bases to trimming and J lost 4 bases; unmatched junction nucleotides: 6. CDR3 sequence: CASGGSNADTQYF. CDR3 DNA: TGTGCCAGCGGCGGGAGTAATGCAGATACGCAGTATTTT.

The chain combines TRBV5-1 with TRBJ1-2, with 7 bases that match TRBD1. The V gene end was trimmed by 0 bases and the J gene end by 8 bases; junction bases not matched to a gene: 7. Germline loops: CDR1 SGHRS, CDR2 YFSETQ. The CDR3 covers 14 residues. Here the CDR3 reads CASSLARQGGGYTF. The CDR3, as DNA: TGCGCCAGCAGCTTGGCCAGACAGGGAGGCGGCTACACCTTC.

V and J are TRBV11-2 and TRBJ2-5; 8 bases are shared with TRBD2. This CDR3 has 16 amino acids. Germline loops: CDR1 SGHAT, CDR2 FQNNGV. V trimming: 5 bases; J trimming: 2 bases; junction bases outside the gene matches: 10. CDR3 amino acids: CASSGSRGAGQETQYF. CDR3 nucleotide sequence: TGTGCCAGCAGCGGATCGCGGGGGGCGGGACAAGAGACCCAGTACTTC.

This sequence joins TRBV7-2 and TRBJ2-7, with 8 bases aligning to TRBD1. Germline V gene data show CDR1 as SGHTA and CDR2 as FQGNSA. V gave up 1 base and J gave up 2 bases; unmatched junction bases: 4. The CDR3 is made up of 15 amino acids. The CDR3 sequence: CASSLGRDRTYEQYF. As DNA, the CDR3 is TGTGCCAGCAGCTTAGGGCGGGACAGGACCTACGAGCAGTACTTC.

V gene TRBV2 combines with J gene TRBJ1-1, with D possibly being TRBD1 (5 bases). Trimming stripped 6 bases from V and 4 bases from J, with 15 bases between. Looked up from germline, CDR1 is SNHLY and CDR2 is FYNNEI. This CDR3 is built from 14 residues. This CDR3 is CASRAGIGGTEAFF. CDR3 DNA sequence: TGTGCCAGCAGAGCAGGGATTGGCGGCACTGAAGCTTTCTTT.

The J gene is TRBJ2-5, the V gene TRBV18; 7 positions match TRBD1. Trimming removed 6 bases from V and 4 bases from J; junction bases left unmatched: 5. CDR1 is KGHSH, CDR2 LQKENI, per germline. The CDR3 is 13 amino acids. This CDR3 is CASSPTGRETQYF. The CDR3 DNA sequence: TGTGCCAGCTCCCCGACAGGGCGAGAGACCCAGTACTTC.

The V call is TRBV6-5, the J call TRBJ2-2; D remains ambiguous. V lost 0 bases and J lost 6, with 5 bases in between. The germline gives CDR1 MNHEY, CDR2 SVGAGI. The CDR3 consists of 13 residues. This CDR3 is CASSYSASGELFF. CDR3 nucleotide sequence: TGTGCCAGCAGTTACTCGGCCTCCGGGGAGCTGTTTTTT.

V and J are TRBV11-2 and TRBJ2-7; 8 positions match TRBD2. V lost 3 bases to trimming and J lost 1 base; unmatched junction nucleotides: 8. Germline loops: CDR1 SGHAT, CDR2 FQNNGV. There are 16 residues in the CDR3. DNA for the CDR3: TGTGCCAGCAGCTTCGCGGGGGGAAGAGGATCCTACGAGCAGTACTTC. Its protein is CASSFAGGRGSYEQYF.

The chain carries TRBV7-3 and TRBJ2-5, with 13 bases identical to TRBD2. Germline-derived CDR1 and CDR2 are SGHTA and FQGTGA. CDR3 length: 16 residues. Germline trimming cut 5 bases from V and 1 base from J; bases unmatched to any gene: 4. CDR3 nucleotides: TGTGCCAGCAGCCAAGGGACTAGCGGGGTCCAAGAGACCCAGTACTTC. The encoded protein is CASSQGTSGVQETQYF.

In DNA, the CDR3 is TGTGCCAGCAGTGAGGGTGTCGGGGTCGGCGAGACCCAGTACTTC. Translated, it gives CASSEGVGVGETQYF. The V call is TRBV6-1, the J call TRBJ2-5, with D tentatively TRBD2 (5 bases). CDR1 is MNHNS, CDR2 SASEGT, per germline. Trimming stripped 3 bases from V and 5 bases from J, with 16 bases between. This CDR3 spans 15 amino acids.